This note documents a single TCR beta chain sequence. The target of this receptor is not known. No base quality values were provided; no much bigger clone lies one nucleotide off. Participants in the prospective study were aged 18 to 89 years, lived in about two dozen United States geographic areas, and enrolled through a virtual design. In the prospective study, cohorts were assigned on the basis of participant-reported clinical history obtained from a screening survey and a study questionnaire. Recovered participants in ImmuneRACE Cohort 3 were defined by two consecutive negative NP/OP PCR tests, clearance by a healthcare professional, or resolution of symptoms. Each participant in the prospective study had whole blood, serum and a nasopharyngeal or oropharyngeal swab collected by mobile phlebotomists. Additional blood draws and questionnaires over an approximately two-month period could optionally be provided by prospective study participants. Prospective study blood samples were shipped either frozen or at room temperature before DNA extraction.

This entry belongs to a study of blood T cell repertoires in COVID-19 (dated by TCRdb to 2018 to 2020). Context from the whole study: Samples covering the acute and convalescent phases of COVID-19 were provided by collaborators in the United States, Italy and Spain. Samples were obtained from the ongoing ImmuneRACE study (first 160 participants) and from over 1,000 subjects provided by 6 global collaborators. Sample metadata almost always included a de-identified subject ID, COVID-19 status, age in years and sex. Deeply sampled blood TCRbeta repertoires from subjects exposed to, actively infected with, or recovered from COVID-19 were included in the dataset. The repertoires were released in a freely available public database meant as a resource for research on the immune response to SARS-CoV-2. HLA class I and class II types, where available, came from metadata supplied by the sample provider rather than from assay-based typing. The material from the prospective study consisted of cDNA or gDNA derived from T cells, B-cell-depleted T cells, or PBMCs.

Here is what the overall study found, with its caveats: The quantity of clinical and demographic metadata differed by source and by participant and was supplied without curation.

For CDR1 and CDR2, the germline V gene lists SGHTA and FQGNSA. V ends up 6 bases short and J 4 bases short, with an unmatched junction base count of 9. Reading from cysteine to phenylalanine, the CDR3 counts 16 amino acids. The only DNA kept is the CDR3, 48 bases in frame from the first base. The immunoSEQ Assay, a bias-controlled multiplex PCR, was used to amplify TCRbeta CDR3 regions from genomic DNA. Concerning the study's data processing: Within the assay, amplification of reference gene primers was used to estimate how many nucleated cells each sample contained. To quantify the absolute abundance of each unique TCRbeta CDR3 rearrangement, sequence reads were collapsed and filtered. For each sample, productive Simpson clonality was calculated as the square root of Simpson's diversity index over productive rearrangements. TCRdb retrieved this table from immuneACCESS and kept in-frame rearrangements only. Not all clones are present; in checked studies, unresolved V genes account for under half, and no reason is known for the remainder. V and J calls and clone size come straight from that table; D and trimming were deduced from the DNA. The sample yields fewer than 250,000 clones; approximately 90% were counted once. The ten largest account for 11% of the sample.

The sequence was collected from a man younger than 40 who had recovered from COVID-19. Source material: PBMCs or T cells enriched from blood (not recorded which). The V and J segments used are TRBV7-2 and TRBJ1-6; TRBD1 agrees with 7 junctional bases. The DNA is as follows: TGTGCCAGCAGGCGACAGGGAGACTCGTATAATTCACCCCTCCACTTT. Translated, it gives CASRRQGDSYNSPLHF.